The following is a T cell receptor (beta chain) sequence with its context. What it recognizes is unknown. The source of the sample is a study of cytomegalovirus exposure and HLA in healthy donors. Study-wide results and caveats: About 87% or about 30% of the time was how often most TCR beta V segments were productive, according to an earlier analysis. A later analysis linked about 17,000 TCR beta sequences to HLA alleles at 0.05 false discovery rate.

In nominal health when sampled, donors likely had unrecorded immune exposures nonetheless. The PCR was carried out with 60 Vbeta primers and 13 Jbeta primers. Study processing details: Later work found approximately 80 million unique TCR beta chains, with around 10 million shared. Method: immunoSEQ multiplex PCR; TCRdb's copy keeps in-frame clones and lacks some. D and trimming come from the DNA, and the V and J calls and clone size come from that table. The sample holds about 200,000 clones, roughly three quarters seen once. Germline V lookup: CDR1 SEHNR, CDR2 FQNEAQ (reference sequence). The CDR3 totals 13 residues. The V end was cut by 1 base, the J end by 2 bases, with 6 bases between.

The chain employs TRBV7-9 and TRBJ2-7; no definite D call. This TCR came from a male donor in good health and CMV-seropositive. Input material: PBMCs. The CDR3 here is CASSLGLAYEQYF. The CDR3 DNA reads as TGTGCCAGCAGCTTAGGCCTAGCCTACGAGCAGTACTTC. Together with reference TRBV7-9 and TRBJ2-7, the CDR3 gives the full variable domain: DTGVSQNPRHKITKRGQNVTFRCDPISEHNRLYWYRQTLGQGPEFLTYFQNEAQLEKSRLLSDRFSAERPKGSFSTLEIQRTEQGDSAMYLCASSLGLAYEQYFGPGTRLTVT.